This T cell receptor (beta chain) was identified during a study of CD8+ T cells in alopecia areata (dated by TCRdb to 2016 to 2019). Regarding the complete study: Treated patients were enrolled in an open-label pilot trial of oral tofacitinib at 5 to 10 mg twice daily for moderate-to-severe alopecia areata. Tofacitinib was given for 6 to 18 months, followed by 6 months of follow-up off drug to assess delayed response and recurrence. Disease severity in treated patients was measured with the SALT score, which quantifies the percentage of affected scalp surface area. High-throughput TCRbeta sequencing was used to examine T cell clonal expansion in alopecia areata in both the C3H/HeJ mouse model and human patients. Scalp tissue and sorted CD4+ and CD8+ peripheral blood T cells from patchy and totalis/universalis alopecia areata patients and from healthy controls were covered by human TCRbeta sequencing. Tofacitinib-treated patients had biopsies at baseline and at 4 and 24 weeks of treatment, with a later scalp biopsy in several patients. Clonality in the scalp was compared among normal scalp (n=4), patchy alopecia areata scalp (n=8), and alopecia totalis/universalis scalp (n=8). RNA came from the PAXgene miRNA kit for fixed scalp, the miRNeasy kit for PBMCs, and the RNeasy kit for mouse skin. Amplification of TCRbeta CDR3 regions was done by immunoSEQ multiplex PCR using 35 Vbeta forward primers and 13 Jbeta reverse primers.

Library preparation was by the immunoSEQ multiplex PCR assay. For TCR sequencing, RNA was extracted from every sample and reverse transcribed into cDNA to serve as template. First-strand cDNA was synthesized using SuperScript III with a 2:1 mix of oligo-dT and random hexamers. Amplification bias was assessed with a synthetic immune receptor repertoire, and residual bias was removed computationally. The authors' pipeline ran thus. Raw reads were preprocessed for error removal, and CDR3 was defined according to IMGT conventions as running from the conserved cysteine to phenylalanine. To get clonality, Shannon entropy was normalized by log2 of the number of productive unique TCRs and the result was subtracted from 1. Scalp TCRbeta sequences were cross-referenced with sorted blood CD4 and CD8 repertoires so that the CD4 or CD8 identity of scalp clones could be inferred. The table comes from immuneACCESS by way of TCRdb, which keeps in-frame sequences with V and J called. Part of the clones is missing from these tables; in studies checked, under half for an unresolved V gene and the rest for unknown reasons. The DNA gave D and trimming, while V, J and clone size come from that table. The sample includes 150,000 to 200,000 clones, with just under 65% observed a single time. Approximately 1.2% of the sample comes from the top ten.

V and J are truncated by 2 bases and 7 bases respectively, leaving an intervening sequence of 16 bases. The germline V gene yields SGDLS for CDR1 and YYNGEE for CDR2. The CDR3 runs 16 residues from the cysteine to the phenylalanine. The sequence is cut down to CDR3 DNA, 48 bases in frame from base 1. This clone occurred a few times. This clone's antigen is unknown. No much larger clone is present one base from it, and per-base qualities are unavailable. In light of the paper, this sample's treatment or condition label describes: oral pan-JAK inhibitor, 5-10 mg twice daily. Peripheral blood and lesional scalp punch biopsies were obtained from patients with alopecia areata. After PBMCs were isolated by density centrifugation and stained for CD3, CD4 and CD8, a FACSAria was used to sort CD4+ and CD8+ T cells. General findings and caveats noted by the study authors: Shared TCR sequences between patients were less evident than in mice, which may be partly attributable to HLA diversity in the patient population. Scalp TCR repertoire analysis is complicated because resident alphabeta T cells in normal human skin are also sequenced, whereas mouse skin is dominated by gammadelta T cells. Many expanded lesional clones were found to persist in scalp and blood during tofacitinib treatment, and relapse after treatment cessation may be partly explained by this persistence. Tofacitinib significantly lowered scalp clonality and the number of expanded CD8+ clones among the top 100 scalp clones. Higher clonality and more expanded CD8+ clones were observed in lesional scalp than in normal scalp, particularly in alopecia totalis/universalis, a finding suggestive of antigenic drive. Because the treated cohort was small and had only one nonresponder, larger studies are needed to examine links between baseline CD8+ expansion and response.

The sequencing here drew on CD4+ T cells sorted from blood, taken between weeks 47 and 50, from a patient treated with tofacitinib. The sequence derives from a human donor with alopecia areata. The chain joins TRBV9 to TRBJ1-6; a tentative D call is TRBD1 (5 bases match). The nucleotide sequence is TGTGCCAGCAGCGTCTCGGTAGGGGCAGGGAATTCACCCCTCCACTTT. Its coded protein is CASSVSVGAGNSPLHF.